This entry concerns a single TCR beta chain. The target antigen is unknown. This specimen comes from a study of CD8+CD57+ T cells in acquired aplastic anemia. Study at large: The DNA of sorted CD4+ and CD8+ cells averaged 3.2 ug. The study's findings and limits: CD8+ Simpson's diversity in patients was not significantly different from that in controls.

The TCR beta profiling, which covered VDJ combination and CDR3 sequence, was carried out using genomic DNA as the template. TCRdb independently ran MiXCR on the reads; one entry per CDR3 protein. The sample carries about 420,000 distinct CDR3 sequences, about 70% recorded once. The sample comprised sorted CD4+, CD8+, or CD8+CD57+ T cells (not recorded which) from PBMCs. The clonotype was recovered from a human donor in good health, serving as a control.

The CDR3 loop reads CATISRTGGNTQYF. The CDR3 DNA sequence: TGTGCCACCATAAGTAGGACGGGTGGAAACACCCAGTATTTT. The chain recombines TRBV2 with TRBJ1-3, with D uncertain. V was pared by 10 bases and J by 16 bases, with 29 bases between. CDR3 size: 14 residues. CDR1 is SNHLY and CDR2 is FYNNEI in the germline V gene.